This T cell receptor (beta chain) was captured by sequencing in a study of graft-versus-host responses after intestinal transplantation listed by TCRdb under 2021. At the level of the whole study: The transplants that recipients got were multivisceral, liver-intestinal, or isolated intestinal. Every recipient was given anti-thymocyte globulin induction, followed by roughly 3 years of maintenance tacrolimus and steroids. Graft-versus-host and host-versus-graft alloreactive T cell clones were tracked in the graft, circulation and bone marrow after intestinal transplantation using bulk TCR-beta CDR3 sequencing. Alloreactive clones were identified by sequencing pre-transplant mixed lymphocyte reaction products and comparing these products with unstimulated pre-transplant donor and recipient T cells. The cohort enrolled approximately 24 intestinal transplant recipients including one retransplant, and a few patients lacking pretransplant specimens were excluded. Donor T cell macrochimerism was defined as a peak of at least 4% donor T cells among recipient peripheral blood mononuclear cells. Rather than going through the commercial service, samples from a few later patients were sequenced in-house on an Illumina MiSeq and processed with MiXCR.

From the cysteine up to the phenylalanine, the CDR3 has a length of 14 residues. The CDR3 DNA has 42 bases and is translated from base 1. According to the germline V gene, CDR1 reads MNHEY and CDR2 reads SVGAGI. V was cut back by 0 bases and J by 4 bases, leaving a gap of 7 bases between them. With regard to this clone: Its binding antigen is unknown. No base qualities exist here, and no much larger clone lies one base off it.

The time point label here, explained by the study, means: cells obtained before transplantation from donor or recipient. CD3+CD4+ and CD3+CD8+ populations were FACS-sorted from unstimulated pre-transplant donor and recipient cells taken from spleen or lymph nodes. Results and caveats for the whole study, not just this receptor: In the allografts of patients with donor T cell macrochimerism, GvH to HvG T cell clonal ratios were high. GvH clones were detected in recipient bone marrow, and some of these GvH clones were observed earlier in ileal mucosa or blood, consistent with an intestinal mucosal origin. Early after transplant, declines in HvG clones were associated with peak levels of circulating GvH clones. Conclusions were limited by the relatively low number and heterogeneity of intestinal transplant patients.

The method was the immunoSEQ multiplex PCR assay. In most patients, genomic DNA was isolated using the Qiagen DNeasy Blood and Tissue Kit and sent frozen to Adaptive Biotechnologies for TCR sequencing. For most patients, high-throughput TCR-beta CDR3 sequencing of genomic DNA was performed by Adaptive Biotechnologies. Regarding the original processing steps: TCR sequencing data were retrieved from Adaptive's ImmunoSEQ software for some 19 patients, whereas a few other patients were processed with MiXCR and VDJtools. To correct CD4 versus CD8 sorting errors, any sequence found in both subsets at a frequency ratio below 5:1 was removed. CDR3 nucleotide sequences shared between donor and recipient were removed because their origin could not be assigned. To be classed as alloreactive, a clone needed at least 2-fold expansion over unstimulated cells and a minimum CFSE-low frequency of 0.002% (template counts) or 0.001% (read counts). Mappable clones were those detected in sequenced pre-transplant spleen, lymph node, or MLR CFSE-low populations of the donor or recipient. The cumulative frequency of alloreactive clones was calculated as a percentage of all sequences, weighted by copy number. The table comes from immuneACCESS by way of TCRdb, which keeps in-frame sequences with V and J called. Part of the clones is missing from these tables; in studies checked, under half for an unresolved V gene and the rest for unknown reasons. For V, J and clone size, that table is used; D and trimming come from the DNA. The sample has 45,000 to 60,000 clones on record, about 93% of them singletons. Over 2% of the sample rests with the top ten.

The receptor was derived from a human donor who was the organ donor for an intestinal transplant. Material: unstimulated CD4+ T cells sorted from spleen or lymph node cells, obtained before transplant. The rearranged chain carries TRBV6-5 and TRBJ1-5; possibly the D gene is TRBD1, per 5 matching bases. The sequence in DNA is TGTGCCAGCAGTTACTCGGGGGGAAATCAGCCCCAGCATTTT. It translates to CASSYSGGNQPQHF.